This T cell receptor (beta chain) stems from a study of blood T cell repertoires in COVID-19. Across the study: Collection of acute and convalescent COVID-19 samples took place in the United States, Italy and Spain. PBMCs, B-cell-depleted T cells, or T cells were the source of the cDNA or gDNA that made up the material.

Germline CDR1 reads SGDLS; CDR2 reads YYNGEE. The CDR3 covers 14 residues. V gave up 2 bases and J gave up 6 bases; unmatched junction bases: 3. Per the original methods: Using reference gene primer amplification, nucleated cell counts were estimated. TCRdb's table, derived via immunoSEQ multiplex PCR, lists solely in-frame clones and lacks some. The V and J calls and clone size are taken from that table; D and trimming were inferred from the DNA. The sample lists 390,000 or so clones; around 87% were seen once. The receptor was isolated from a man younger than 30 with active or convalescent COVID-19. Material: peripheral blood. This chain joins TRBV9 and TRBJ2-2; 8 nucleotides align to TRBD1. CDR3 loop: CASSVPGGAGELFF. CDR3 sequence (DNA): TGTGCCAGCAGCGTTCCAGGGGGCGCCGGGGAGCTGTTTTTT. The entire variable domain, with the rest obtained from reference TRBV9 and TRBJ2-2, is as follows: DSGVTQTPKHLITATGQRVTLRCSPRSGDLSVYWYQQSLDQGLQFLIQYYNGEERAKGNILERFSAQQFPDLHSELNLSSLELGDSALYFCASSVPGGAGELFFGEGSRLTVL.